A single sample gave rise to the 20 T cell receptor beta chains below, sequenced in a study of blood T cell repertoires in COVID-19. Produced via immunoSEQ multiplex PCR; TCRdb's table is partial and in-frame only. The data contain some 210,000 clones, around 86% of them singletons. Input material: peripheral blood. The receptors come from a man aged 60 to 75 who had recovered from COVID-19.

This chain joins TRBV27 and TRBJ1-2; 8 nucleotides align to TRBD1. The germline V gene has CDR1 MNHEY and CDR2 SMNVEV (reference sequence). The CDR3 runs to 14 residues. J was trimmed by 1 base and V by 5 bases; bases with no gene match: 3. CDR3 sequence: CASSTQGGNYGYTF. CDR3 nucleotide sequence: TGTGCCAGCAGTACACAGGGGGGTAACTATGGCTACACCTTC.

Regarding this clone: In the same sample, other DNA sequences code for this CDR3. The rearrangement links TRBV7-3 to TRBJ1-1; 8 bases are shared with TRBD1. This CDR3 is built from 14 residues. Trimming took 2 bases from V and 2 from J; bases not matched to a gene: 1. Germline loops: CDR1 SGHTA, CDR2 FQGTGA. CDR3 region: CASSLQGANTEAFF. In DNA, the CDR3 is TGTGCCAGCAGCTTACAGGGGGCTAACACTGAAGCTTTCTTT.

The rearrangement joins TRBV28 to TRBJ1-6; 8 positions match TRBD1. The V segment lost 3 bases and the J segment 17 bases; nucleotides outside the gene matches: 9. The germline CDR1 and CDR2 sequences are MDHEN and SYDVKM. This CDR3 comprises 13 residues. The CDR3 sequence: CASSLWYGTGIHF. The DNA of the CDR3 is TGTGCCAGCAGTTTGTGGTATGGGACAGGTATCCACTTT.

The V call is TRBV28, the J call TRBJ2-3; D remains ambiguous. V lost 2 bases to trimming and J lost 2 bases, with 8 bases between them. Germline V lookup: CDR1 MDHEN, CDR2 SYDVKM. The CDR3 is 14 residues long. The CDR3 coding sequence is TGTGCCAGCAGTTTAGCAGGAAACACAGATACGCAGTATTTT. Translated: CASSLAGNTDTQYF.

V and J are TRBV2 and TRBJ1-3, with no clear D. Deletions cut 5 bases from V and 0 bases from J, with 8 bases between. This CDR3 spans 14 amino acids. In germline, CDR1 is SNHLY, CDR2 FYNNEI. CDR3 sequence (DNA): TGTGCCAGCAGTCGGCGGAGCTCTGGAAACACCATATATTTT. Translating gives CASSRRSSGNTIYF.

V is TRBV6-1 and J is TRBJ2-3; 11 bases fit TRBD2. The CDR3 length is 17 residues. The junction had 7 bases not matched to a gene; V was cut back by 3 bases and J by 2 bases. CDR1 MNHNS and CDR2 SASEGT come from the germline V gene. CDR3 bases: TGTGCCAGCAGTGACGTTTGGACTAGCGGGTACACAGATACGCAGTATTTT. It translates to CASSDVWTSGYTDTQYF.

This chain joins TRBV9 and TRBJ1-2, with D uncertain. The germline CDR1 and CDR2 sequences are SGDLS and YYNGEE. There are 14 residues in the CDR3. V gave up 4 bases and J gave up 6 bases, with 16 bases separating them. The CDR3 nucleotides are TGTGCCAGCAGCCGGGTACTACGCGGGGATGGCTACACCTTC. Amino acids: CASSRVLRGDGYTF.

V is TRBV2 and J is TRBJ2-2; possibly TRBD2 for D (7 bases). The CDR3 is 15 amino acids. CDR1 is SNHLY, CDR2 FYNNEI, per germline. Deletions cut 6 bases from V and 5 bases from J, with 16 bases between. CDR3 bases: TGTGCCAGCAGGCTAGCGGTGGGGGCGACCGGGGAGCTGTTTTTT. Its translation: CASRLAVGATGELFF.

This chain connects TRBV28 to TRBJ2-1; TRBD2 agrees at 7 bases. The V gene end was trimmed by 7 bases and the J gene end by 5 bases; junction bases not matched to a gene: 8. The CDR3 is 14 residues long. The germline V gene encodes CDR1 MDHEN and CDR2 SYDVKM. The CDR3 DNA reads TGTGCCAGCAACCTTGCGGGGAGGGACAATGAGCAGTTCTTC. It codes for CASNLAGRDNEQFF.

The CDR3 protein is CAWNTGMGAYSEAFF. In DNA, the CDR3 is TGTGCCTGGAATACAGGAATGGGGGCGTATAGTGAAGCTTTCTTT. The genes are TRBV30 and TRBJ1-1, with D maybe TRBD1 (6 bases). CDR1 is GTSNPN, CDR2 SVGIG, per germline (reference sequence). CDR3 length: 15 residues. V lost 4 bases and J 7 bases, leaving 22 bases between the germline ends. Full variable domain (missing parts from reference TRBV30 and TRBJ1-1): SQTIHQWPATLVQPVGSPLSLECTVEGTSNPNLYWYRQAAGRGLQLLFYSVGIGQISSEVPQNLSASRPQDRQFILSSKKLLLSDSGFYLCAWNTGMGAYSEAFFGQGTRLTVV.

The J gene is TRBJ2-1, the V gene TRBV5-1, with 12 nucleotides matching TRBD2. CDR1 is SGHRS, CDR2 YFSETQ, per germline. This CDR3 is built from 15 residues. The V gene end was trimmed by 4 bases and the J gene end by 7 bases; junction bases not matched to a gene: 6. The CDR3 spells CASSPTSGRGNEQFF. CDR3 sequence (DNA): TGCGCCAGCAGCCCGACTAGCGGGAGAGGGAATGAGCAGTTCTTC.

The V and J genes are TRBV3-1 (or the pseudogene TRBV3-2) and TRBJ1-1; D may be TRBD1 (6 bases). Germline assignment: CDR1 LGHDT and CDR2 YNNKEL (reference sequence). The CDR3 is 16 amino acids. V lost 0 bases and J lost 1, with 12 bases in between. CDR3 DNA sequence: TGTGCCAGCAGCCAAGAATTAGGACAGTGGAACACTGAAGCTTTCTTT. Protein product: CASSQELGQWNTEAFF.

The rearrangement joins TRBV12-3 or TRBV12-4 to TRBJ2-7, with no clear D. The CDR3 covers 13 residues. Trimming removed 5 bases from V and 6 bases from J, with 14 bases in between. The CDR3 spells CASSPGGASEQYF. DNA of the CDR3: TGTGCCAGCAGTCCCGGTGGAGCGAGCGAGCAGTACTTC.

This chain links TRBV7-2 with TRBJ1-1; 9 nucleotides line up with TRBD1. From germline, CDR1 is SGHTA and CDR2 FQGNSA. Unmatched junction bases numbered 5, after V lost 8 bases and J lost 4 bases. The CDR3 loop spans 13 amino acids. The CDR3 nucleotides are TGTGCCAGCGGATACAGGGGGCTCACTGAAGCTTTCTTT. Protein: CASGYRGLTEAFF.

V and J are TRBV28 and TRBJ2-3; 14 nucleotides match TRBD2. This CDR3 is 16 amino acids long. J lost 4 bases, V lost 3 bases, and 3 bases had no gene match. Germline V CDR1 and CDR2: MDHEN, SYDVKM. CDR3 amino acids: CASSLTSGRAADTQYF. The CDR3 DNA follows: TGTGCCAGCAGTTTGACTAGCGGGAGGGCGGCAGATACGCAGTATTTT.

There are a few counts of this clone. This chain joins TRBV6-5 and TRBJ1-2, with TRBD1 matching 11 bases. This CDR3 is built from 15 residues. After removal of 6 bases from V and 6 bases from J, the junction contained 9 bases not matched to a gene. The V gene's germline CDR1 is MNHEY and CDR2 SVGAGI. CDR3 region: CASREGQGVTNGYTF. The CDR3 nucleotides read TGTGCCAGCAGGGAGGGACAGGGGGTTACTAATGGCTACACCTTC.

The rearrangement joins TRBV5-5 to TRBJ2-5, with TRBD2 matching over 10 bases. The CDR3 loop spans 13 amino acids. Per germline, CDR1 SGHKS and CDR2 YYEKEE (reference sequence). V lost 9 bases and J lost 5; bases outside the gene matches: 7. This chain's CDR3 is CATQAGGRETQYF. For the CDR3, the DNA is TGTGCCACGCAAGCGGGGGGGCGGGAGACCCAGTACTTC.

The V gene is TRBV5-1, the J gene TRBJ2-7, with 10 bases lining up with TRBD1. Germline V gene data show CDR1 as SGHRS and CDR2 as YFSETQ. Trimming took 0 bases from V and 3 from J; bases not matched to a gene: 6. The CDR3 has 16 residues. CDR3 region: CASSLGGTGAGYEQYF. The CDR3 nucleotides are TGCGCCAGCAGCTTGGGGGGGACAGGGGCTGGCTACGAGCAGTACTTC.

The gene calls are TRBV4-2 and TRBJ1-1; no reliable D call. The V end lost 2 bases, the J end lost 1 base, and 11 bases lay between the germline ends. Germline lookup yields CDR1 LGHNA and CDR2 YNFKEQ. The CDR3 length is 15 residues. CDR3 region: CASSQSPTTNTEAFF. The CDR3 DNA follows: TGTGCCAGCAGCCAATCCCCGACAACGAACACTGAAGCTTTCTTT.

The chain combines TRBV5-6 with TRBJ2-3, with D perhaps TRBD1 (5 bases). The CDR3 spans 14 residues. V lost 0 bases, J lost 6 bases, and 11 bases lay in between. From germline, CDR1 is SGHDT and CDR2 YYEEEE. CDR3 nucleotide sequence: TGTGCCAGCAGCTTGGTGCAGGGTGCCGATACGCAGTATTTT. This sequence encodes CASSLVQGADTQYF.